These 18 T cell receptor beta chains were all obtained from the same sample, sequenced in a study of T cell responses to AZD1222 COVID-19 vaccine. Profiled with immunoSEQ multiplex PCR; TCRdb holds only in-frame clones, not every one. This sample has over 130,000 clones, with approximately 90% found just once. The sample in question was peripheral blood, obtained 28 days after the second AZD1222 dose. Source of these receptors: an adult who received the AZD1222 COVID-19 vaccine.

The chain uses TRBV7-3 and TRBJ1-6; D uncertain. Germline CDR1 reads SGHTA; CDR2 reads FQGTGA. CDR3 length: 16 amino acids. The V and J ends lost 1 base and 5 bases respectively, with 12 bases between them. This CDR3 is CASSLRASGNNSPLHF. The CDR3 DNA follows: TGTGCCAGCAGCTTAAGGGCTTCGGGGAATAATTCACCCCTCCACTTT.

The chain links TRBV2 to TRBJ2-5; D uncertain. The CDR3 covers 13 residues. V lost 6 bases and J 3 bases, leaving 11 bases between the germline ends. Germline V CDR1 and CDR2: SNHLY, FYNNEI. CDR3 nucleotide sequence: TGTGCCAGCAGCGCGGAGCAAGAAGAGACCCAGTACTTC. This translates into CASSAEQEETQYF.

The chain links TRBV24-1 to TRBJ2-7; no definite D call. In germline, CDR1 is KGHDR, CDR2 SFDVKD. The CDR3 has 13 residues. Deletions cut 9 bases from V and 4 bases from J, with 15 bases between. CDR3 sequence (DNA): TGTGCCACCCAGGACCCGAACACATACGAGCAGTACTTC. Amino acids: CATQDPNTYEQYF.

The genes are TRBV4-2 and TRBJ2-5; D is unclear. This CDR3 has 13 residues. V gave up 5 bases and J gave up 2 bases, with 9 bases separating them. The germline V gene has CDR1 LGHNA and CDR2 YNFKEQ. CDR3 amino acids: CASSSYLQETQYF. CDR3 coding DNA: TGTGCCAGCAGCTCCTATCTACAAGAGACCCAGTACTTC.

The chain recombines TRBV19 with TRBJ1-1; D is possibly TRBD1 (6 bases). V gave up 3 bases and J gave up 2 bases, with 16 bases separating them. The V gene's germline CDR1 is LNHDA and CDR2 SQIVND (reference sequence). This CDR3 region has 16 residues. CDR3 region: CASSMRGEGPNTEAFF. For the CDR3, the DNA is TGTGCCAGTAGTATGAGGGGGGAGGGACCCAACACTGAAGCTTTCTTT.

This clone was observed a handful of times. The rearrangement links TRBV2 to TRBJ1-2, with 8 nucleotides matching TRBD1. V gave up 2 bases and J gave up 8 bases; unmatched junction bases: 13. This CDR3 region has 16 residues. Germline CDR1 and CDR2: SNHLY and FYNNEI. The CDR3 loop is CASSERAAGGTFGYTF. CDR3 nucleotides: TGTGCCAGCAGTGAAAGGGCGGCAGGGGGCACGTTCGGCTACACCTTC. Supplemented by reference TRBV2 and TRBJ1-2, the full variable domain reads EPEVTQTPSHQVTQMGQEVILRCVPISNHLYFYWYRQILGQKVEFLVSFYNNEISEKSEIFDDQFSVERPDGSNFTLKIRSTKLEDSAMYFCASSERAAGGTFGYTFGSGTRLTVV.

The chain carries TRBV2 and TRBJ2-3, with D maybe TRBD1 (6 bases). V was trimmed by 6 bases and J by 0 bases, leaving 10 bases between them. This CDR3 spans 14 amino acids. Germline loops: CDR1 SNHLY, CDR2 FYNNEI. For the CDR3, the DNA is TGTGCCAGCAGGGGGGCCCCGAGCACAGATACGCAGTATTTT. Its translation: CASRGAPSTDTQYF.

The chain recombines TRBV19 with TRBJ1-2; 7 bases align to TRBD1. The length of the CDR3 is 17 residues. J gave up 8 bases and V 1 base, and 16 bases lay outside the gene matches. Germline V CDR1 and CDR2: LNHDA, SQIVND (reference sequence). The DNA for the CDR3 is TGTGCCAGTAGTATAGTTCAAGGGGGCGAAATCTCCGTCGGCTACACCTTC. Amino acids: CASSIVQGGEISVGYTF.

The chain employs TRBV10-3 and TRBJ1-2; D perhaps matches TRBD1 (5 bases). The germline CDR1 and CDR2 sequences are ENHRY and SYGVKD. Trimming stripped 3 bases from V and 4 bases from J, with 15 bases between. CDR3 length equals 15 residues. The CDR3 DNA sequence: TGTGCCATCAGTGAATCAGGGTTAATTGTCTATGGCTACACCTTC. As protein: CAISESGLIVYGYTF.

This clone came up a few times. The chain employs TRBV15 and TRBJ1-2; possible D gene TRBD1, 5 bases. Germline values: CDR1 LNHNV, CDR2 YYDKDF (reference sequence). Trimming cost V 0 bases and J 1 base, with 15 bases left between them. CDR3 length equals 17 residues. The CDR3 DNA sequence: TGTGCCACCAGCAGAGATAGATCGGGGGGTAATAACTATGGCTACACCTTC. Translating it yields CATSRDRSGGNNYGYTF.

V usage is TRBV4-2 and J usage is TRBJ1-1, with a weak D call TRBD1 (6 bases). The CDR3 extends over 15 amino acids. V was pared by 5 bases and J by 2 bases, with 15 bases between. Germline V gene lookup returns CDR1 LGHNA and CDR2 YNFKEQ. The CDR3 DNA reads TGTGCCAGCAGCGACCGTCAGGGGAGTAACACTGAAGCTTTCTTT. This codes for CASSDRQGSNTEAFF.

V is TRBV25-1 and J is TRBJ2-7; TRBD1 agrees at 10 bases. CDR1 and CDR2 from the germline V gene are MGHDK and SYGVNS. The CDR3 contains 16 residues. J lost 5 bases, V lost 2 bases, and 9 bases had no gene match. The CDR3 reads CASSEPLGQGKDEQYF. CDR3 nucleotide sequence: TGTGCCAGCAGTGAACCCTTGGGACAGGGGAAGGACGAGCAGTACTTC.

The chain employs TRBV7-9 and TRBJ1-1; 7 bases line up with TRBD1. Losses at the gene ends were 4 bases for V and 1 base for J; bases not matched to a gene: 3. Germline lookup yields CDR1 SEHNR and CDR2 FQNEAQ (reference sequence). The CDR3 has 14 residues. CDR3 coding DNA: TGTGCCAGCAGCTACGACAGGGCGAACACTGAAGCTTTCTTT. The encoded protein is CASSYDRANTEAFF.

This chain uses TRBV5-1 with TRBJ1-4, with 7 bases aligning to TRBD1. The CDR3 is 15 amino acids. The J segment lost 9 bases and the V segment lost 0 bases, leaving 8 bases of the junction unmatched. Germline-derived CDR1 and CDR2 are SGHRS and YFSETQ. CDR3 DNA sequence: TGCGCCAGCAGCTTGGAGCCAGCACAGGGGCAAAAACTGTTTTTT. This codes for CASSLEPAQGQKLFF.

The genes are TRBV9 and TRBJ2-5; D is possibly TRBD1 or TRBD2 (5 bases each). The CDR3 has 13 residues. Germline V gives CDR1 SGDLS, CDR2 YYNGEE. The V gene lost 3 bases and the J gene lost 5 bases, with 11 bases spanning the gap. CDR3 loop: CASSAGWGETQYF. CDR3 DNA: TGTGCCAGCAGCGCGGGATGGGGGGAGACCCAGTACTTC.

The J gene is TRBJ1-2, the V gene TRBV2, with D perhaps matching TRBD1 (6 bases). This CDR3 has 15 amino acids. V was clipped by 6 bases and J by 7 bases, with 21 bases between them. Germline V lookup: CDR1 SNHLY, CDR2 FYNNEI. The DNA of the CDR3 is TGTGCCAGCAGCGACCTCGGGGGCATTTACCGTGGCTACACCTTC. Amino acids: CASSDLGGIYRGYTF.

CDR3 protein: CASSLSWTDSPLHF. The CDR3 DNA sequence: TGTGCCAGCAGTTTATCTTGGACAGATTCACCCCTCCACTTT. The chain joins TRBV27 to TRBJ1-6, with D possibly being TRBD1 (6 bases). The CDR3 runs 14 residues. Trimming removed 0 bases at V and 8 bases at J, with 8 bases between. Germline CDR1 reads MNHEY; CDR2 reads SMNVEV (reference sequence).

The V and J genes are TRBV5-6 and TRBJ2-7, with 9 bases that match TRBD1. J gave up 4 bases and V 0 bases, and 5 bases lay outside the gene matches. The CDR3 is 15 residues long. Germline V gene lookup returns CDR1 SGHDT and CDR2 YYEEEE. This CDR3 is CASSLAGTGQYEQYF. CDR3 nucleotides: TGTGCCAGCAGCTTGGCCGGGACAGGGCAGTACGAGCAGTACTTC.